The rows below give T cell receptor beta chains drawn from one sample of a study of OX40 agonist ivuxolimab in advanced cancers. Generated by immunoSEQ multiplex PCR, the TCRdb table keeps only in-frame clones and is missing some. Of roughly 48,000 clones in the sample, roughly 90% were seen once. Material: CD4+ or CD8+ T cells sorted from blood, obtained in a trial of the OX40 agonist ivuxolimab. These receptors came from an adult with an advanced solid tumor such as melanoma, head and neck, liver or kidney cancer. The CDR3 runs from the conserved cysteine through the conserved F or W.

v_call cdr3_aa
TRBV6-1 CASSESRGTGSGNTIYF
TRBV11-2 CASSNRVVGGELFF
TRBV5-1 CASSAGPYEQYF
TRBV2 CASSDEGGGYGYTF
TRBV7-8 CASSLALSREKTQYF
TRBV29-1 CSVSDYEQYF
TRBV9 CASSAGTSDGTQYF
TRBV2 CASRKSVFQNLAKNIQYF
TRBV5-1 CASSSGTARHDTQYF
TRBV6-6 CASSSILGGTDTQYF
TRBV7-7 CASSLGQQETQYF
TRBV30 CAWSWRTLQETQYF
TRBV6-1 CASSNSDSVNQPQHF
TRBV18 CASSARLSPLHF
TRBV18 CASSQGGERPQHF
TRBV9 CASSVAIAGEEKLFF
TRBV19 CASSIGLPAGANVLTF
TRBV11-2 CASSQGGYEQYF
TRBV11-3 CASSLAGVAGANVLTF
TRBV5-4 CASSQALQGSEQYF
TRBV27 CASGRRDLSPLHF
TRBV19 CASSIVLQGAYEQYF
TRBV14 CASSQTGGAPEAFF
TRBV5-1 CASSPTPDRGGITDTQYF
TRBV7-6 CASSLPGDGNTIYF
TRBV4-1 CASSLIGQGVQDTQYF
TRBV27 CASSFRSVGQETQYF
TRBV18 CASSPYMGQHDEQYF
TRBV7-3 CASSLTGTAKNIQYF
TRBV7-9 CASSLNVENQHF
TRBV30 CAWLGTRVRGYTF
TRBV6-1 CASSAQTGSTEAFF
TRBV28 CASSPTGRSYGYTF
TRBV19 CASSIGMGVSNTEAFF
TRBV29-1 CSVGLNTEAFF
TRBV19 CASSRVGTGLGYGYTF
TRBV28 CASSSRIGQGGSYEQYF
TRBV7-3 CASSEGEGVEAFF
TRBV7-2 CASSLEWYEAFF
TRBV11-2 CASSQRTSGGSYRETQYF
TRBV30 CAWGTGQYGNTIYF
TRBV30 CAWEGQEPTNEKLFF
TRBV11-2 CASSPVAAGAEEQYF
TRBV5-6 CASSLAGPGELFF
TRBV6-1 CASTLSVGWNTEAFF
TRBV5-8 CASRLQNYEQYF
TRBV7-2 CASSTRLAGGYGEQFF
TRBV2 CASSETGLGYTF
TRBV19 CASSIRGPWDAMNTEAFF
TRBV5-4 CASSLRTGRNEKLFF